The 9 T cell receptor beta chains in this list originate from one sample, sequenced in a study of T cells after yellow fever vaccination. TCRdb reprocessed the 5' RACE reads via MiXCR and lists one record per CDR3 protein. Of hundreds of thousands of distinct CDR3 sequences listed, 3.6% were seen once; the top ten hold 23%. The specimen was PBMCs, collected on the day of the yellow fever booster vaccination. All receptors derive from a man aged 18 to 30 who received the YFV17D yellow fever vaccine.

This clonotype was seen ten or more times. The chain combines TRBV20-1 with TRBJ1-4; possible D gene TRBD1, 5 bases. The CDR3 runs 13 residues. V was pared by 3 bases and J by 8 bases, with 13 bases between. Germline CDR1 and CDR2: DFQATT and SNEGSKA (reference sequence). CDR3 DNA: TGCAGTGCTAGGGAGGGTCGGGGGGAAAAACTGTTTTTT. Its protein product is CSAREGRGEKLFF.

This clonotype was counted many times. This chain uses TRBV7-3 with TRBJ2-2; 9 bases line up with TRBD2. The CDR3 covers 17 residues. Germline CDR1 reads SGHTA; CDR2 reads FQGTGA. Trimming took 5 bases from V and 2 from J; bases not matched to a gene: 9. CDR3 bases: TGTGCCAGCAGCCGAAACGCGGGGGGGTTAAACACCGGGGAGCTGTTTTTT. It translates to CASSRNAGGLNTGELFF.

This clonotype appeared many times. This chain connects TRBV11-2 to TRBJ2-1; 7 bases fit TRBD2. Germline CDR1 SGHAT, CDR2 FQNNGV. This CDR3 comprises 22 residues. V trimming: 1 base; J trimming: 4 bases; junction bases outside the gene matches: 25. CDR3 sequence: CASSLGFKRWTSGPPEYNEQFF. The DNA for the CDR3 is TGTGCCAGCAGCTTAGGCTTTAAGAGGTGGACTAGTGGCCCCCCGGAATACAATGAGCAGTTCTTC.

This chain links TRBV6-5 with TRBJ2-5; D perhaps matches TRBD2 (6 bases). CDR1 and CDR2 (germline): MNHEY, SVGAGI. The V gene lost 6 bases and the J gene lost 5 bases, with 22 bases spanning the gap. The CDR3 has 16 residues. CDR3 amino acids: CASRPLPGVVRETQYF. CDR3 in DNA: TGTGCCAGCAGACCGCTCCCGGGGGTGGTCCGCGAGACCCAGTACTTC.

This clonotype was counted between two and nine times. V gene TRBV20-1 combines with J gene TRBJ2-3; D might be TRBD1 (6 bases). V was pared by 2 bases and J by 5 bases, with 14 bases between. Germline CDR1 and CDR2: DFQATT and SNEGSKA (reference sequence). The CDR3 contains 14 residues. This CDR3 is CSARLRQDRDTQYF. The CDR3 coding sequence is TGCAGTGCTAGACTTCGACAGGATAGAGATACGCAGTATTTT.

The chain carries TRBV10-2 and TRBJ1-1, with 8 nucleotides matching TRBD1. Trimming removed 6 bases from V and 5 bases from J; junction bases left unmatched: 8. Germline-derived CDR1 and CDR2 are WSHSY and SAAADI. CDR3 length: 14 amino acids. CDR3: CASRQGQGKTEAFF. In DNA form, the CDR3 reads TGCGCCAGCAGGCAAGGACAGGGAAAGACTGAAGCTTTCTTT.

This clonotype came up many times. This rearrangement joins TRBV12-3 or TRBV12-4 to TRBJ1-4; 7 bases align to TRBD1. With V trimmed by 10 bases and J by 8 bases, 16 bases remained unmatched. The CDR3 consists of 15 residues. In DNA form, the CDR3 reads TGTGCCACCAATGGGGCCGAGGGGGCTCAGGAAAAACTGTTTTTT. It yields the protein CATNGAEGAQEKLFF.

This clonotype was observed at least ten times. The chain is built from TRBV20-1 and TRBJ2-1; possibly TRBD1 or TRBD2 for D (5 bases each). Trimming took off 6 bases at V and 4 bases at J, with 16 bases between the two ends. This CDR3 contains 14 residues. CDR1 and CDR2 (germline): DFQATT, SNEGSKA (reference sequence). The CDR3 DNA follows: TGCAGTGCCCCTCCGGGGCAGCGGTACAATGAGCAGTTCTTC. Amino acids: CSAPPGQRYNEQFF.

The rearrangement uses TRBV5-1 and TRBJ2-1; D is ambiguous. Trimming shortened V by 4 bases and J by 1 base, and 12 bases separated the two germline ends. From germline, CDR1 is SGHRS and CDR2 YFSETQ. The CDR3 covers 15 residues. The CDR3, as DNA: TGCGCCAGCAGCATCCTGAGCGAGTCCTACAATGAGCAGTTCTTC. This encodes CASSILSESYNEQFF. Together with reference TRBV5-1 and TRBJ2-1, the CDR3 gives the full variable domain: KAGVTQTPRYLIKTRGQQVTLSCSPISGHRSVSWYQQTPGQGLQFLFEYFSETQRNKGNFPGRFSGRQFSNSRSEMNVSTLELGDSALYLCASSILSESYNEQFFGPGTRLTVL.